Listed here is a single T cell receptor beta chain. Trimming at V came to 2 bases and at J to 2 bases, leaving 5 bases not matched to a gene. In germline, CDR1 is SNHLY, CDR2 FYNNEI. This CDR3 has 16 amino acids. RNA amounts of roughly 0.5 to 1 ug underwent reverse transcription with random hexamers. TCRdb re-called the immunoSEQ multiplex PCR reads through MiXCR, storing one row per CDR3 protein. The table lists 120,000 to 150,000 distinct CDR3 sequences, approximately 93% of them singletons, with 0.07% to 0.1% in the top ten. The sample belongs to a study of CD8 T cells in Susac syndrome. Controls were healthy donors chosen to match patients in age and sex. It was negative isolation that provided the CD8+ and CD4+ T cells, whereas TEMRA cells were enriched by FACS.

The TCR sequence derives from a human donor in good health. Specimen: CD4+ T cells from PBMCs. V usage is TRBV2 and J usage is TRBJ2-3, with TRBD1 identical over 9 bases. The CDR3 nucleotides are TGTGCCAGCAGTGAACTGCGGACAGGGGTCACAGATACGCAGTATTTT. It translates to CASSELRTGVTDTQYF.